The 3 T cell receptor beta chains listed next were all sequenced from one sample in a study of follicular helper T cells after annual influenza vaccination. Clones were sequenced by immunoSEQ multiplex PCR, and TCRdb holds only the in-frame ones, with some missing. The top ten hold around 0.89% of the sample, which has approximately 11,000 clones, 70% to 85% seen once. Material: CXCR5- memory CD4+ T cells sorted from blood, obtained 6 weeks after influenza vaccination. Receptors were obtained from an adult who received the influenza vaccine.

This chain links TRBV27 with TRBJ1-1, with D perhaps matching TRBD1 (6 bases). The CDR3 spans 15 residues. Germline V CDR1 and CDR2: MNHEY, SMNVEV (reference sequence). The V gene lost 0 bases and the J gene lost 4 bases, with 12 bases spanning the gap. The CDR3 protein is CASSLSFSGATEAFF. CDR3 DNA: TGTGCCAGCAGTTTATCATTTTCAGGGGCCACTGAAGCTTTCTTT.

This clone was counted a few times. The V and J genes are TRBV27 and TRBJ1-2; D might be TRBD1 (5 bases). Looked up from germline, CDR1 is MNHEY and CDR2 is SMNVEV (reference sequence). Trimming left V 2 bases short and J 3 bases short, with 10 bases between. The CDR3 runs to 14 residues. This chain's CDR3 is CASSLVSTDYGYTF. CDR3 sequence (DNA): TGTGCCAGCAGTTTAGTCTCGACAGACTATGGCTACACCTTC.

The V and J genes are TRBV7-2 and TRBJ2-3; D uncertain. V lost 2 bases and J 2 bases, leaving 2 bases between the germline ends. The CDR3 covers 12 residues. Germline V gene sequence: CDR1 SGHTA, CDR2 FQGNSA. The CDR3: CASSLFTDTQYF. Here the CDR3 DNA reads TGTGCCAGCAGCTTATTCACAGATACGCAGTATTTT.